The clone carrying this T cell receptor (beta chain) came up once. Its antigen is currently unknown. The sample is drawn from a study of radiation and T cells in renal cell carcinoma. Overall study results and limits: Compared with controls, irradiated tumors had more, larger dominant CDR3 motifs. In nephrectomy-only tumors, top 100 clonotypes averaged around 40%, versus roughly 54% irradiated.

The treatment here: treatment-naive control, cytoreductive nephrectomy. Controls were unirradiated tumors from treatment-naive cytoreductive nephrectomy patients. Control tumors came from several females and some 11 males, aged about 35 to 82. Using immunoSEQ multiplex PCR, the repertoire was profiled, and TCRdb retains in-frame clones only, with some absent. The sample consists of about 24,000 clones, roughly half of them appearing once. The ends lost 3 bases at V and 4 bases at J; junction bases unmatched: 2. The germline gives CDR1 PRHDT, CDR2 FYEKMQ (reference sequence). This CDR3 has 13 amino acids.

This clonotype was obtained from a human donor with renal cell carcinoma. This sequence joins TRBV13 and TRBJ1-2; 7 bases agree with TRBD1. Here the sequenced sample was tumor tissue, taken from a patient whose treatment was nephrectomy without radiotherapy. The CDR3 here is CASSFGQAYGYTF. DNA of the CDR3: TGTGCCAGCAGCTTTGGACAGGCCTATGGCTACACCTTC. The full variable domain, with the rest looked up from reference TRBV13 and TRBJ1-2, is AAGVIQSPRHLIKEKRETATLKCYPIPRHDTVYWYQQGPGQDPQFLISFYEKMQSDKGSIPDRFSAQQFSDYHSELNMSSLELGDSALYFCASSFGQAYGYTFGSGTRLTVV.